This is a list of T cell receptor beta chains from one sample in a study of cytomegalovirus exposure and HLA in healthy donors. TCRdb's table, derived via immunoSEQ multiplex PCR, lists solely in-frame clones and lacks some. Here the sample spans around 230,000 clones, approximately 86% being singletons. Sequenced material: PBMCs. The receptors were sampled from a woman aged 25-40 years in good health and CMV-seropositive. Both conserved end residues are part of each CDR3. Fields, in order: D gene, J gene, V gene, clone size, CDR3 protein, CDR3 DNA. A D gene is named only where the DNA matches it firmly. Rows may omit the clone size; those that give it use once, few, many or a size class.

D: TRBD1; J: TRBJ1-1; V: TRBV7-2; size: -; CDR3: CASSLWRQGNSEAFF; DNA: TGTGCCAGCAGCTTATGGAGACAGGGGAATTCTGAAGCTTTCTTT
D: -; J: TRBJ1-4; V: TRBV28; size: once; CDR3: CASSLRGSRNEKLFF; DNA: TGTGCCAGCAGTTTAAGAGGGAGCCGTAATGAAAAACTGTTTTTT
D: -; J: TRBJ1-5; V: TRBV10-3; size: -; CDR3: CAIKPDISNQPQHF; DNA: TGTGCCATCAAACCAGATATTAGCAATCAGCCCCAGCATTTT
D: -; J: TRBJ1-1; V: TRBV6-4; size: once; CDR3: CASSVDRTNTEAFF; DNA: TGTGCCAGCAGTGTGGACAGAACGAACACTGAAGCTTTCTTT
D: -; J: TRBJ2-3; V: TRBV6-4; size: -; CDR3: CASSEARGGSSTDTQYF; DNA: TGTGCCAGCAGTGAAGCGAGGGGGGGTTCTAGCACAGATACGCAGTATTTT
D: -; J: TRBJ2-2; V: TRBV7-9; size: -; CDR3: CASSPIGPTGVGELFF; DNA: TGTGCCAGCAGCCCAATAGGACCGACCGGGGTCGGGGAGCTGTTTTTT
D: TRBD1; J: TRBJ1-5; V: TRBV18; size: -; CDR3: CASSLGQAGDQPQHF; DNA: TGTGCCAGCTCACTCGGACAGGCCGGTGATCAGCCCCAGCATTTT
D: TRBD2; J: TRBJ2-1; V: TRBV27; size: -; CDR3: CASNQGGSLYNEQFF; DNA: TGTGCCAGCAACCAAGGCGGGAGCTTATACAATGAGCAGTTCTTC
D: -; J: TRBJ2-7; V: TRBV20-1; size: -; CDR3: CSASDSYEQYF; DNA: TGCAGTGCTTCGGACAGCTACGAGCAGTACTTC
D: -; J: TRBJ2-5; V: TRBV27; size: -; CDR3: CASSLGAAQYF; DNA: TGTGCCAGCAGTTTGGGGGCAGCCCAGTACTTC
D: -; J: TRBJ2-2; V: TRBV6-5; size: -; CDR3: CASSQQPLNTGELFF; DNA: TGTGCCAGCAGTCAACAGCCATTGAACACCGGGGAGCTGTTTTTT
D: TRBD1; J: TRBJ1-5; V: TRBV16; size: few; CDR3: CASSQQQGGISPQHF; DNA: TGTGCCAGCAGCCAACAACAGGGGGGAATATCTCCCCAGCATTTT
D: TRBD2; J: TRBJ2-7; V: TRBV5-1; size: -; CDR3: CASSLASGGVYEQYF; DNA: TGCGCCAGCAGCTTGGCCTCGGGGGGTGTTTACGAGCAGTACTTC
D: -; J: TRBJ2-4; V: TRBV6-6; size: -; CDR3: CASSPPSRVDIQYF; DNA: TGTGCCAGCAGCCCACCTTCGCGTGTGGACATTCAGTACTTC
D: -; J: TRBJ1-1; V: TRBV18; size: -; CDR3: CASSPDGGITEAFF; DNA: TGTGCCAGCTCACCGGACGGGGGGATCACTGAAGCTTTCTTT
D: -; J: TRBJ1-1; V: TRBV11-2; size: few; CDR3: CASSLVLQPEAFF; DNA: TGTGCCAGCAGCTTAGTATTACAGCCAGAAGCTTTCTTT
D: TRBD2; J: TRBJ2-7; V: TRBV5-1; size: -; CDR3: CASSPSGFGAYEQYF; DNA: TGCGCCAGCAGTCCTAGCGGATTCGGGGCTTACGAGCAGTACTTC
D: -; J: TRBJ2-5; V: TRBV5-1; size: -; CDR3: CASSSLPGQQETQYF; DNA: TGCGCCAGCAGCTCGCTTCCGGGACAACAAGAGACCCAGTACTTC
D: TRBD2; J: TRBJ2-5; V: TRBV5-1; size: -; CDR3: CASSPTSGSSRETQYF; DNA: TGCGCCAGCAGCCCCACTAGCGGGAGCTCTAGAGAGACCCAGTACTTC
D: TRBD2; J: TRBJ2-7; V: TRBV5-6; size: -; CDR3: CASSPRTSGYEQYF; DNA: TGTGCCAGCAGCCCCAGGACTAGCGGGTACGAGCAGTACTTC
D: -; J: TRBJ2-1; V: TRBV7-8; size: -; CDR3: CASSLLRTGNEQFF; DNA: TGTGCCAGCAGCTTACTACGGACGGGGAATGAGCAGTTCTTC
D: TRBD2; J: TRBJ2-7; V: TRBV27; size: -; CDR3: CASSPGTSSIKREQYF; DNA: TGTGCCAGCAGTCCAGGGACTAGCTCTATCAAAAGGGAGCAGTACTTC
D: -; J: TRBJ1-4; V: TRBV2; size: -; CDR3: CATISPDRFNEKLFF; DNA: TGTGCCACGATATCACCGGACAGATTTAATGAAAAACTGTTTTTT
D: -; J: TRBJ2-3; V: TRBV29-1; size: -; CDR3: CSVEGAASTDTQYF; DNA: TGCAGCGTGGAGGGAGCGGCTAGCACAGATACGCAGTATTTT
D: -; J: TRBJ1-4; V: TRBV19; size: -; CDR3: CASTPPRQGGKLFF; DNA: TGTGCCAGTACCCCCCCCCGGCAGGGTGGAAAACTGTTTTTT
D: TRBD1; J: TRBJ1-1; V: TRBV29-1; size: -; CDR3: CSVTVQGATEAFF; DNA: TGCAGCGTTACTGTACAGGGGGCCACTGAAGCTTTCTTT
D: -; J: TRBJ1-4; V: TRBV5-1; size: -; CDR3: CASSFTGLGEKLFF; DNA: TGCGCCAGCAGCTTTACAGGGTTGGGGGAAAAACTGTTTTTT
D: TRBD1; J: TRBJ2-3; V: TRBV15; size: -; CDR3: CATSWGDRTTDTQYF; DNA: TGTGCCACCAGCTGGGGGGACAGGACCACAGATACGCAGTATTTT
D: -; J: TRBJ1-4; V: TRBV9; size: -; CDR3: CASSVDYRGEKLFF; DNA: TGTGCCAGCAGCGTAGATTATAGGGGTGAAAAACTGTTTTTT
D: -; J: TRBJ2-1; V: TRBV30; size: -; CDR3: CAGGVGARKFF; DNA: TGTGCCGGAGGTGTGGGCGCGCGGAAGTTCTTC
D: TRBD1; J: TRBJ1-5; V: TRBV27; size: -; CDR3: CASSVGTGGSNQPQHF; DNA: TGTGCCAGCAGTGTTGGGACAGGGGGTTCCAATCAGCCCCAGCATTTT
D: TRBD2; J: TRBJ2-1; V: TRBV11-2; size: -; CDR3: CASSSLAGPYNEQFF; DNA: TGTGCCAGCAGCTCTTTAGCGGGACCCTACAATGAGCAGTTCTTC
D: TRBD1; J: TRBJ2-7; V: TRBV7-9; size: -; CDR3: CASSTQGANYEQYF; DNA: TGTGCCAGCAGCACACAGGGGGCGAACTACGAGCAGTACTTC
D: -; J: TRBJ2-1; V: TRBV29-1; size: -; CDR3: CSVVAGPHEQFF; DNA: TGCAGCGTTGTGGCAGGGCCCCATGAGCAGTTCTTC
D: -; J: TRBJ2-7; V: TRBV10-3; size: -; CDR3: CAISPGRDEQYF; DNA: TGTGCCATCAGTCCCGGCAGGGACGAGCAGTACTTC
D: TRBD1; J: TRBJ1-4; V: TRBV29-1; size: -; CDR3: CSVVETGGVREKLFF; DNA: TGCAGCGTTGTCGAGACAGGGGGTGTGAGAGAAAAACTGTTTTTT
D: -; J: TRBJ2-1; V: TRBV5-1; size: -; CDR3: CASTLFDLQKENEQFF; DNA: TGCGCCAGCACTCTTTTCGACCTACAAAAGGAGAATGAGCAGTTCTTC
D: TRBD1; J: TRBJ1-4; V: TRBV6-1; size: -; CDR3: CASSRQGTEKLFF; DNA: TGTGCCAGCAGTCGACAGGGCACTGAAAAACTGTTTTTT
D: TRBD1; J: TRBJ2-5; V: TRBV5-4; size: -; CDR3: CASSGQGRGNLETQYF; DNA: TGTGCCAGCAGCGGACAGGGTAGGGGGAATTTGGAGACCCAGTACTTC
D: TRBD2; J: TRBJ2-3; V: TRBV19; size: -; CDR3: CASSLGLAMSTDTQYF; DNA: TGTGCCAGTAGTCTCGGACTAGCGATGAGCACAGATACGCAGTATTTT
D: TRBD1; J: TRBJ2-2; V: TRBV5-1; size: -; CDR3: CASSFVQGAGGELFF; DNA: TGCGCCAGCAGCTTTGTCCAGGGGGCAGGCGGGGAGCTGTTTTTT
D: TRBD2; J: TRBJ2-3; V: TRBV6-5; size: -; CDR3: CASSYLAGGTDTQYF; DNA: TGTGCCAGCAGTTACTTAGCGGGAGGCACAGATACGCAGTATTTT
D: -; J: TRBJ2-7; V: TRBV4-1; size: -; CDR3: CASSQEEFSLYEQYF; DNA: TGCGCCAGCAGCCAGGAGGAGTTCAGCCTTTACGAGCAGTACTTC
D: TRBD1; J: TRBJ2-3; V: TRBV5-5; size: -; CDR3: CASSLAIGGRDTQYF; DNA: TGTGCCAGCAGCTTGGCAATAGGGGGCCGCGATACGCAGTATTTT
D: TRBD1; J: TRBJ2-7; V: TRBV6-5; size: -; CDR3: CASSRGTEYYEQYF; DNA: TGTGCCAGCAGTCGAGGGACAGAATACTACGAGCAGTACTTC
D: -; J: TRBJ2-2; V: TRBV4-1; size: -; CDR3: CASSQEAGIGELFF; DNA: TGCGCCAGCAGCCAAGAGGCAGGGATCGGGGAGCTGTTTTTT